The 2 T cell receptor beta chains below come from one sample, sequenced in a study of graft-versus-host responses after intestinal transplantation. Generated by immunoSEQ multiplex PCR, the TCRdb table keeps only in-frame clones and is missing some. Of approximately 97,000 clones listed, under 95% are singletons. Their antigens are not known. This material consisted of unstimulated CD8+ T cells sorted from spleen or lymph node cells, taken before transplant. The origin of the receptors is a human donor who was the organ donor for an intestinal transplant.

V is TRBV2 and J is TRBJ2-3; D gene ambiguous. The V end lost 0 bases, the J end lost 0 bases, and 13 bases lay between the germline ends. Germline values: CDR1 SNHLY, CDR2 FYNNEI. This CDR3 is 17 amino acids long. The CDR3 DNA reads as TGTGCCAGCAGTGAAGCTGTTCAGTATTTGAGCACAGATACGCAGTATTTT. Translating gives CASSEAVQYLSTDTQYF.

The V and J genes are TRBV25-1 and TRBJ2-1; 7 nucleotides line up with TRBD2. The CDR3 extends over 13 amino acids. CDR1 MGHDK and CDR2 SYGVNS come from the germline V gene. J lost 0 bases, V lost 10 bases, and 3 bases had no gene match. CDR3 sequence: CATGGSSYNEQFF. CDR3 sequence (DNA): TGTGCCACTGGCGGGAGCTCCTACAATGAGCAGTTCTTC.